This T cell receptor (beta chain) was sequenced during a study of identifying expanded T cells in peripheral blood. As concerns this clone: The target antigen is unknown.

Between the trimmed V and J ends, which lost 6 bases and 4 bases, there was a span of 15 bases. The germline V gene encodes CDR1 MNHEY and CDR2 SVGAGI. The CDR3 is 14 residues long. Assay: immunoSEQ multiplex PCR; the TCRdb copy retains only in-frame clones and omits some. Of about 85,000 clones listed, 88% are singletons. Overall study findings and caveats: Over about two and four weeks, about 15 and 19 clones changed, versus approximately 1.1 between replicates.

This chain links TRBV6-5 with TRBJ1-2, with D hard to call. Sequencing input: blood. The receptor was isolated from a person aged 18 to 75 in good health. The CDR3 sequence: CASRGGGEGYGYTF. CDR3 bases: TGTGCCAGCAGGGGTGGCGGAGAGGGCTATGGCTACACCTTC.